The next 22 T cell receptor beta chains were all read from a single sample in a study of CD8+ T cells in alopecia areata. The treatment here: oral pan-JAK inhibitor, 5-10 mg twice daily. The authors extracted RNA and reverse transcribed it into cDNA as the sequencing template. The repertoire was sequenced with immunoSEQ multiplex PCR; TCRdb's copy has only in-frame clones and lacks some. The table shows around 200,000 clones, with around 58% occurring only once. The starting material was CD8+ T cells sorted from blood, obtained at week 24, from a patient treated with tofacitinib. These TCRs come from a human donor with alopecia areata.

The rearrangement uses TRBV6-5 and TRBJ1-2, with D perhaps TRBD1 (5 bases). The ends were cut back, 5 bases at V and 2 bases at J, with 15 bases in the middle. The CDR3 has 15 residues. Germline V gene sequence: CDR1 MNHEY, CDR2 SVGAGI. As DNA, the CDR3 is TGTGCCAGCAGTCCTGGAAAGGGGACCAACTATGGCTACACCTTC. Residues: CASSPGKGTNYGYTF.

The CDR3 sequence is CASSYAGNDGYTF. The CDR3 DNA follows: TGTGCCAGCAGTTATGCTGGAAATGATGGCTACACCTTC. The chain carries TRBV6-5 and TRBJ1-2, with D uncertain. The V end was cut by 3 bases, the J end by 6 bases, with 11 bases between. Germline values: CDR1 MNHEY, CDR2 SVGAGI. The CDR3 runs 13 residues.

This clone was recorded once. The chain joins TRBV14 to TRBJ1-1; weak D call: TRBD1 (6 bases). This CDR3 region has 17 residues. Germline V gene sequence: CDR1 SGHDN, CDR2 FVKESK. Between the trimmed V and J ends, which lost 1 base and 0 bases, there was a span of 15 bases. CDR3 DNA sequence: TGTGCCAGCAGCCAAGGGGGGGCAGTTAGATTGAACACTGAAGCTTTCTTT. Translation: CASSQGGAVRLNTEAFF.

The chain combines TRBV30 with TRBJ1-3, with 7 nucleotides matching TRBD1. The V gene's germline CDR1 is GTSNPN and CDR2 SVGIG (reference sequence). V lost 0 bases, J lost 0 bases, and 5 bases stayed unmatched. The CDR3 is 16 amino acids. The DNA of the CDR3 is TGTGCCTGGAGTGTACTCGCAGGGGGCTCTGGAAACACCATATATTTT. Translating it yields CAWSVLAGGSGNTIYF.

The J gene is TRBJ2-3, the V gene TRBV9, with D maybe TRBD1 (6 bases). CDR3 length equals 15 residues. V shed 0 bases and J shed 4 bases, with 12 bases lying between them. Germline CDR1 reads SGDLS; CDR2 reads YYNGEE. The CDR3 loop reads CASSVAGQGADTQYF. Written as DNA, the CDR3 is TGTGCCAGCAGCGTAGCGGGACAAGGTGCAGATACGCAGTATTTT.

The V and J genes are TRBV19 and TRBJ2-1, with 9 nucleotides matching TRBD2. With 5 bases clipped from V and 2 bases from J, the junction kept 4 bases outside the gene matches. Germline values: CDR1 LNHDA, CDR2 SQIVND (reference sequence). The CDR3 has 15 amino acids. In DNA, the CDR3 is TGTGCCAGTAGTCCTAGCGGGGCCCCCTACAATGAGCAGTTCTTC. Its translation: CASSPSGAPYNEQFF.

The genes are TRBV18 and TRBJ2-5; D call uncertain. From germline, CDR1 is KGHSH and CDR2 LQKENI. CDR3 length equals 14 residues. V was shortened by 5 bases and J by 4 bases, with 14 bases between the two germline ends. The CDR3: CASSDTTSTETQYF. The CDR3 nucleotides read TGTGCCAGCTCAGACACAACATCGACAGAGACCCAGTACTTC.

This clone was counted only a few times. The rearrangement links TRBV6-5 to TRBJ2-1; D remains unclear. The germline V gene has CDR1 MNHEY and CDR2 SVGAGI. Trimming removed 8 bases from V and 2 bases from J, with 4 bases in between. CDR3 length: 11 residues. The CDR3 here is CASGTYNEQFF. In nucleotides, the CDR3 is TGTGCCAGCGGGACCTACAATGAGCAGTTCTTC.

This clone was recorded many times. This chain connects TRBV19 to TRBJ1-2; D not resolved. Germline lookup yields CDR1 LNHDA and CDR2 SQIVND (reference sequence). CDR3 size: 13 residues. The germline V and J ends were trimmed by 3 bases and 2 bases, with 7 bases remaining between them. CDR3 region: CASSITINYGYTF. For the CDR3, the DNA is TGTGCCAGTAGTATTACCATAAACTATGGCTACACCTTC.

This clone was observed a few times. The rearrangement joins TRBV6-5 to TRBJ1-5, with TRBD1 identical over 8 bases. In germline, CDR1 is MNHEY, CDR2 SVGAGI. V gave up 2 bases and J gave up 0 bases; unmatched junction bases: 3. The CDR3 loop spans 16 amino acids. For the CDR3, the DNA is TGTGCCAGCAGTTACGGGGGGACAGGTAGCAATCAGCCCCAGCATTTT. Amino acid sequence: CASSYGGTGSNQPQHF.

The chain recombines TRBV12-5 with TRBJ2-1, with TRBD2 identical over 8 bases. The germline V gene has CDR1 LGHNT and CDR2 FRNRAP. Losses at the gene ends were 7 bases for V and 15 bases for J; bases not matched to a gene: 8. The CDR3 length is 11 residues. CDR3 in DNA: TGTGCTAGTGCCGGGACTAGAAGTCTGTTCTTC. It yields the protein CASAGTRSLFF.

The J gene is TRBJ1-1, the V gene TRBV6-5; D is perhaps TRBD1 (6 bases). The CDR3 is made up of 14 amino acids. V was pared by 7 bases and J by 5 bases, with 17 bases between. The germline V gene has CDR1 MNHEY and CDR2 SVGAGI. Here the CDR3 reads CASTPTGIGTEAFF. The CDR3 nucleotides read TGTGCCAGCACTCCCACAGGGATAGGGACTGAAGCTTTCTTT.

The CDR3 spells CASSTRDGGYSPLHF. The CDR3 DNA sequence: TGTGCCAGCAGCACCCGGGACGGGGGTTATTCACCCCTCCACTTT. The J gene is TRBJ1-6, the V gene TRBV9; TRBD1 might be the D (5 bases). Germline loops: CDR1 SGDLS, CDR2 YYNGEE. The CDR3 is 15 residues long. V shed 4 bases and J shed 8 bases, with 16 bases lying between them.

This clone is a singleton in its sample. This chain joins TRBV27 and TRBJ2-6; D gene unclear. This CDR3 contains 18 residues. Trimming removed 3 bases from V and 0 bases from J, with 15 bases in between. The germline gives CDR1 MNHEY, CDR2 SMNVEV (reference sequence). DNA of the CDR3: TGTGCCAGCAGTTTCATTGTATCCGGACCCTCTGGGGCCAACGTCCTGACTTTC. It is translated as CASSFIVSGPSGANVLTF.

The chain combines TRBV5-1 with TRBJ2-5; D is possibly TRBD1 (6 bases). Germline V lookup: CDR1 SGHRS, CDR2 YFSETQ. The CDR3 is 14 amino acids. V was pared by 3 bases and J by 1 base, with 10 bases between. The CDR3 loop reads CASSYEDSQETQYF. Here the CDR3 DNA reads TGCGCCAGCAGCTACGAGGACAGCCAAGAGACCCAGTACTTC.

Here the CDR3 DNA reads TGCGCCAGCAGTCCGGACAGGGATCGCACAGATACGCAGTATTTT. Encoded protein: CASSPDRDRTDTQYF. J is TRBJ2-3 and V is TRBV5-1, with 8 nucleotides matching TRBD1. The junction had 6 bases not matched to a gene; V was cut back by 5 bases and J by 1 base. The germline gives CDR1 SGHRS, CDR2 YFSETQ. The CDR3 runs 15 residues.

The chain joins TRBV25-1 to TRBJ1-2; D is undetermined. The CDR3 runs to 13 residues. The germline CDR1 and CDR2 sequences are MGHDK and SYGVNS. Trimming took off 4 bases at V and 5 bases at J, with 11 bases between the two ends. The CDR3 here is CASSVGQLYGYTF. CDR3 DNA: TGTGCCAGCAGTGTTGGGCAGCTATATGGCTACACCTTC.

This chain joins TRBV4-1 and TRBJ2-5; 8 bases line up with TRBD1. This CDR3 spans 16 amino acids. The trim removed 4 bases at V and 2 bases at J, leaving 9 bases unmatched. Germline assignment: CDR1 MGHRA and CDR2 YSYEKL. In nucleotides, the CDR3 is TGCGCCAGCAGCCTCCTACATAGACAGGGGCAAGAGACCCAGTACTTC. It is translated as CASSLLHRQGQETQYF.

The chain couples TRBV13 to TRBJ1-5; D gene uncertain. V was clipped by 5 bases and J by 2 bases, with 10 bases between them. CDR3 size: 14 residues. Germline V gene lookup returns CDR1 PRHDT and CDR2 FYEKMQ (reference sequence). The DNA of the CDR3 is TGTGCCAGCAGCCTAATGGGCGGCAATCAGCCCCAGCATTTT. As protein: CASSLMGGNQPQHF.

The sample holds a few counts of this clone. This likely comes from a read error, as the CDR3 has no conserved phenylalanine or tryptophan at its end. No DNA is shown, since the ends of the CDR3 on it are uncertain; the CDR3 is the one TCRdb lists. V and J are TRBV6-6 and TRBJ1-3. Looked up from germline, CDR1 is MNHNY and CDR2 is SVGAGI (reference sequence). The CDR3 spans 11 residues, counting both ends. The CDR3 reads CASSYRRTWCN.

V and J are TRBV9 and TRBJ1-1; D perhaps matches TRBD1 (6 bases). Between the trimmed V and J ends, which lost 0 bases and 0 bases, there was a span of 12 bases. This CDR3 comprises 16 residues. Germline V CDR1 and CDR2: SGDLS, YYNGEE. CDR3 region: CASSVGGRGLNTEAFF. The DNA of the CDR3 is TGTGCCAGCAGCGTAGGTGGCAGGGGATTGAACACTGAAGCTTTCTTT.

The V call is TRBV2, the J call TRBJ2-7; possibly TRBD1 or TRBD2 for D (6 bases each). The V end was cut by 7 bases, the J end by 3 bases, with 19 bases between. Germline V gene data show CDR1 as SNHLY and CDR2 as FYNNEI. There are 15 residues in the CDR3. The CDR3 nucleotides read TGTGCCAGCACGTCATTGGTAGGGGGGAACTACGAGCAGTACTTC. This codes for CASTSLVGGNYEQYF.